This T cell receptor (beta chain) was obtained from a study of T cells after yellow fever vaccination. A single record per CDR3 protein comes from TCRdb applying MiXCR to the 5' RACE reads. The sample contains hundreds of thousands of distinct CDR3 sequences, just over 20% of which appear only once. CDR1 and CDR2 (germline): DFQATT, SNEGSKA (reference sequence). With 1 base removed from V and 6 bases from J, the gap between germline ends came to 19 bases. The CDR3 sequence is 15 residues long. This clonotype occurred a few times. The origin of this receptor is a man aged 18 to 30 who received the YFV17D yellow fever vaccine. This chain links TRBV20-1 with TRBJ2-7, with D possibly being TRBD2 (5 bases). The sample in question was PBMCs, obtained roughly 20 days after the first yellow fever vaccination. CDR3 sequence reads: CSARGPTSWSTEQYF. The CDR3 coding sequence is TGCAGTGCTAGAGGCCCCACTAGTTGGTCCACCGAGCAGTACTTC.